This passage covers 26 T cell receptor beta chains from one sample sequenced in a study of a mutant IDH1 vaccine in newly diagnosed glioma. Their antigens remain unidentified. Some clones are missing from TCRdb's copy, which holds only in-frame ones; the method was immunoSEQ multiplex PCR. The sample lists about 30,000 clones; 60% to 80% were seen once. Sample time point: week 11, during vaccination. Vaccination used 300 ug of mutant IDH1 20-mer peptide per dose, with topical imiquimod. The material sequenced was PBMCs, taken from a glioma patient whose treatment included an IDH1 peptide vaccine. The receptors were sampled from a man aged 30-40 years with glioma.

V gene TRBV7-3 combines with J gene TRBJ2-7, with D perhaps TRBD2 (6 bases). The CDR3 runs to 14 residues. The V end lost 3 bases, the J end lost 2 bases, and 11 bases lay between the germline ends. CDR1 and CDR2 (germline): SGHTA, FQGTGA. CDR3 in DNA: TGTGCCAGCAGCTTGCAGGGAGGAACCTACGAGCAGTACTTC. Its protein is CASSLQGGTYEQYF.

This clone was seen a handful of times. The chain combines TRBV19 with TRBJ2-2, with D hard to call. In germline, CDR1 is LNHDA, CDR2 SQIVND (reference sequence). V shed 3 bases and J shed 4 bases, with 12 bases lying between them. The CDR3 has 15 residues. DNA of the CDR3: TGTGCCAGTAGTATCGTGGCAGGCGGCACCGGGGAGCTGTTTTTT. It translates to CASSIVAGGTGELFF.

This clone occurred a few times. V is TRBV2 and J is TRBJ1-5; D gene unclear. The germline V gene encodes CDR1 SNHLY and CDR2 FYNNEI. This CDR3 is 13 amino acids long. V gave up 7 bases and J gave up 5 bases, with 12 bases separating them. The CDR3 is CASTRTQDQPQHF. CDR3 bases: TGTGCCAGCACCCGGACTCAAGATCAGCCCCAGCATTTT.

Only a few counts were recorded for this clone. V usage is TRBV30 and J usage is TRBJ2-2; weak D call: TRBD2 (5 bases). Germline assignment: CDR1 GTSNPN and CDR2 SVGIG (reference sequence). The CDR3 is made up of 12 amino acids. Trimming left V 3 bases short and J 7 bases short, with 9 bases between. The CDR3 bases are TGTGCCTGGAGCTACAGCGGCGGGGAGCTGTTTTTT. It specifies CAWSYSGGELFF. Supplemented by reference TRBV30 and TRBJ2-2, the full variable domain reads SQTIHQWPATLVQPVGSPLSLECTVEGTSNPNLYWYRQAAGRGLQLLFYSVGIGQISSEVPQNLSASRPQDRQFILSSKKLLLSDSGFYLCAWSYSGGELFFGEGSRLTVL.

This chain joins TRBV4-1 and TRBJ1-1, with 7 bases lining up with TRBD1. V was pared by 1 base and J by 7 bases, with 6 bases of the junction left unmatched. The CDR3 contains 14 residues. Per the germline V gene, CDR1 is MGHRA and CDR2 is YSYEKL. The CDR3 region is CASSQASRGIEAFF. In nucleotides, the CDR3 is TGCGCCAGCAGCCAAGCCTCCAGGGGGATTGAAGCTTTCTTT.

The J gene is TRBJ1-1, the V gene TRBV14, with TRBD1 as a possible D gene (5 bases). The CDR3 is made up of 16 amino acids. CDR1 is SGHDN and CDR2 is FVKESK in the germline V gene. Trimming left V 0 bases short and J 2 bases short, with 13 bases between. The CDR3 protein is CASSQDLIGGNTEAFF. The DNA for the CDR3 is TGTGCCAGCAGCCAAGATCTGATCGGGGGTAACACTGAAGCTTTCTTT.

This clone has more than one count but fewer than ten. The J gene is TRBJ1-1, the V gene TRBV30, with TRBD1 identical over 8 bases. The CDR3 covers 14 residues. J was trimmed by 1 base and V by 8 bases; bases with no gene match: 9. The V gene's germline CDR1 is GTSNPN and CDR2 SVGIG (reference sequence). For the CDR3, the DNA is TGTGCCGGATCAGGGGGCGCAAGGAACACTGAAGCTTTCTTT. Encoded protein: CAGSGGARNTEAFF. Supplemented by reference TRBV30 and TRBJ1-1, the full variable domain reads SQTIHQWPATLVQPVGSPLSLECTVEGTSNPNLYWYRQAAGRGLQLLFYSVGIGQISSEVPQNLSASRPQDRQFILSSKKLLLSDSGFYLCAGSGGARNTEAFFGQGTRLTVV.

The V and J genes are TRBV6-6 and TRBJ2-7; D tentatively reads TRBD1 or TRBD2 (5 bases each). The germline V and J ends were trimmed by 6 bases and 7 bases, with 19 bases remaining between them. In germline, CDR1 is MNHNY, CDR2 SVGAGI (reference sequence). This CDR3 is 14 amino acids long. The CDR3 DNA is TGTGCCAGCAGCCGAACGAGGGTTGAGGGGGAGCAGTACTTC. Translation gives CASSRTRVEGEQYF.

The chain employs TRBV5-5 and TRBJ2-3, with 10 bases lining up with TRBD2. This CDR3 contains 15 residues. Trimming removed 0 bases from V and 6 bases from J; junction bases left unmatched: 4. Germline V lookup: CDR1 SGHKS, CDR2 YYEKEE (reference sequence). In nucleotides, the CDR3 is TGTGCCAGCAGCTTGGCTAGCGGGGGTGGGGATACGCAGTATTTT. Translated, it gives CASSLASGGGDTQYF.

The rearrangement uses TRBV5-3 and TRBJ1-1; D gene uncertain. TRBV5-3 is given ORF status, its function remaining uncertain. The CDR3 consists of 19 residues. The ends were cut back, 4 bases at V and 0 bases at J, with 25 bases in the middle. In DNA, the CDR3 is TGTGCCAGAAGCCATCCACCCTACGCCTTGACGGTATTGAACACTGAAGCTTTCTTT. Amino acids: CARSHPPYALTVLNTEAFF.

This clone has only a few counts. The chain recombines TRBV7-9 with TRBJ1-1, with D perhaps TRBD1 (5 bases). In germline, CDR1 is SEHNR, CDR2 FQNEAQ (reference sequence). The CDR3 totals 13 residues. The V end lost 3 bases, the J end lost 6 bases, and 11 bases lay between the germline ends. Written as DNA, the CDR3 is TGTGCCAGCAGCTTCCCAGGGCGGGCTGAAGCTTTCTTT. This codes for CASSFPGRAEAFF.

The V and J genes are TRBV28 and TRBJ1-6; TRBD1 aligns across 11 bases. The trim removed 1 base at V and 9 bases at J, leaving 2 bases unmatched. The germline CDR1 and CDR2 sequences are MDHEN and SYDVKM. The length of the CDR3 is 15 residues. The CDR3 spells CASSLLGQGGSPLHF. CDR3 in DNA: TGTGCCAGCAGTTTATTGGGACAGGGGGGTTCACCCCTCCACTTT. The variable domain in full, with the rest retrieved from reference TRBV28 and TRBJ1-6, is DVKVTQSSRYLVKRTGEKVFLECVQDMDHENMFWYRQDPGLGLRLIYFSYDVKMKEKGDIPEGYSVSREKKERFSLILESASTNQTSMYLCASSLLGQGGSPLHFGNGTRLTVT.

The gene calls are TRBV27 and TRBJ2-5; 13 positions match TRBD2. Germline loops: CDR1 MNHEY, CDR2 SMNVEV (reference sequence). With V trimmed by 5 bases and J by 2 bases, 8 bases remained unmatched. The CDR3 spans 17 residues. The DNA for the CDR3 is TGTGCCAGCAGTCCAGGACTAGCGGGAGCACTTCAAGAGACCCAGTACTTC. Protein sequence: CASSPGLAGALQETQYF.

This clone was picked up a small number of times. The chain couples TRBV5-4 to TRBJ2-7; TRBD1 matches at 10 bases. This CDR3 is built from 14 residues. J gave up 4 bases and V 0 bases, and 1 base lay outside the gene matches. CDR1 is SGHNT and CDR2 is YYREEE in the germline V gene (reference sequence). CDR3 nucleotides: TGTGCCAGCAGCTTGGGGGACAGGGGTTACGAGCAGTACTTC. It is translated as CASSLGDRGYEQYF.

The rearrangement links TRBV5-1 to TRBJ1-1, with 8 positions matching TRBD1. The V gene end was trimmed by 6 bases and the J gene end by 7 bases; junction bases not matched to a gene: 8. The CDR3 loop spans 13 amino acids. Germline CDR1 is SGHRS and CDR2 is YFSETQ. As DNA, the CDR3 is TGCGCCAGCACCCAGGGGGCGGCAGGTGAAGCTTTCTTT. Protein: CASTQGAAGEAFF.

The chain employs TRBV28 and TRBJ1-4, with D hard to call. The CDR3 totals 12 residues. V was cut by 6 bases and J by 8 bases, with 10 bases left in between. CDR1 is MDHEN, CDR2 SYDVKM, per germline. CDR3 in amino acids: CASRFRWEKLFF. DNA for the CDR3: TGTGCCAGCAGGTTCAGGTGGGAAAAACTGTTTTTT.

V and J are TRBV5-1 and TRBJ2-2; D is undetermined. Deletions cut 2 bases from V and 2 bases from J, with 10 bases between. The CDR3 runs to 15 residues. CDR1 is SGHRS and CDR2 is YFSETQ in the germline V gene. As DNA, the CDR3 is TGCGCCAGCAGCTTCTCCCAGGTCAACACCGGGGAGCTGTTTTTT. It codes for CASSFSQVNTGELFF.

The table lists this clone with a count of one. V is TRBV13 and J is TRBJ1-1; D uncertain. This CDR3 comprises 17 residues. With 5 bases removed from V and 0 bases from J, the gap between germline ends came to 19 bases. CDR1 and CDR2 from the germline V gene are PRHDT and FYEKMQ (reference sequence). The DNA for the CDR3 is TGTGCCAGCAGCCGTATGGCGGCTCGGGGTTTGAACACTGAAGCTTTCTTT. Translated: CASSRMAARGLNTEAFF.

This chain uses TRBV4-1 with TRBJ2-2, with 10 bases lining up with TRBD1. The ends lost 4 bases at V and 8 bases at J; junction bases unmatched: 4. CDR1 is MGHRA, CDR2 YSYEKL, per germline. This CDR3 is 14 amino acids long. CDR3 residues: CASSLTGGKGELFF. CDR3 bases: TGCGCCAGCAGCCTGACAGGGGGCAAAGGGGAGCTGTTTTTT.

In this sample, this clone turned up once. J is TRBJ2-5 and V is TRBV9, with 8 nucleotides matching TRBD2. J lost 1 base, V lost 4 bases, and 9 bases had no gene match. The CDR3 runs 16 residues. Germline CDR1 is SGDLS and CDR2 is YYNGEE. The CDR3 region is CASSPTDGGGQETQYF. CDR3 in DNA: TGTGCCAGCAGCCCCACTGACGGGGGGGGCCAAGAGACCCAGTACTTC. The full variable domain, its missing parts supplied by reference TRBV9 and TRBJ2-5, is DSGVTQTPKHLITATGQRVTLRCSPRSGDLSVYWYQQSLDQGLQFLIQYYNGEERAKGNILERFSAQQFPDLHSELNLSSLELGDSALYFCASSPTDGGGQETQYFGPGTRLLVL.

The V and J genes are TRBV4-1 and TRBJ1-4, with 11 bases fitting TRBD1. Germline CDR1 MGHRA, CDR2 YSYEKL. This CDR3 comprises 15 residues. J gave up 5 bases and V 7 bases, and 6 bases lay outside the gene matches. CDR3 loop: CASNKDRGPNEKLFF. The CDR3 DNA follows: TGCGCCAGCAACAAGGACAGGGGGCCCAATGAAAAACTGTTTTTT.

The chain links TRBV5-4 to TRBJ2-5; D not certain. The germline V gene has CDR1 SGHNT and CDR2 YYREEE (reference sequence). The length of the CDR3 is 12 residues. V was clipped by 3 bases and J by 5 bases, with 8 bases between them. CDR3: CASSSSGETQYF. DNA of the CDR3: TGTGCCAGCAGCTCGTCCGGGGAGACCCAGTACTTC.

The gene calls are TRBV19 and TRBJ2-3; D is unclear. Trimming removed 0 bases at V and 0 bases at J, with 22 bases between. Germline CDR1 reads LNHDA; CDR2 reads SQIVND (reference sequence). The CDR3 loop spans 20 amino acids. CDR3 sequence: CASSIDLEAPTSISTDTQYF. CDR3 in DNA: TGTGCCAGTAGTATAGATCTTGAGGCGCCCACTTCGATTAGCACAGATACGCAGTATTTT.

This clone occurred a few times. This chain connects TRBV4-3 to TRBJ1-2, with 11 nucleotides matching TRBD1. The V gene's germline CDR1 is LGHNA and CDR2 YSLEER. The CDR3 has 16 residues. Trimming cost V 4 bases and J 4 bases; bases outside gene matches: 8. The CDR3 nucleotides read TGCGCCAGCAGCCCCCGGACAGGGACAGGGGGCTATGGCTACACCTTC. It specifies CASSPRTGTGGYGYTF.

The CDR3 spells CASSLGGTGGYEQYF. CDR3 DNA: TGCGCCAGCAGCCTCGGGGGGACGGGGGGTTACGAGCAGTACTTC. This chain connects TRBV4-3 to TRBJ2-7, with 7 bases that match TRBD2. V shed 4 bases and J 4 bases; nucleotides not matched to a gene: 10. Germline CDR1 LGHNA, CDR2 YSLEER. The CDR3 totals 15 residues.

This chain connects TRBV5-1 to TRBJ2-1, with a possible D match to TRBD2 (5 bases). Germline V CDR1 and CDR2: SGHRS, YFSETQ. The V gene lost 0 bases and the J gene lost 8 bases, with 9 bases spanning the gap. The CDR3 length is 13 residues. The CDR3 DNA reads TGCGCCAGCAGCTTGGGACCCGGGGATGAGCAGTTCTTC. Residues: CASSLGPGDEQFF.